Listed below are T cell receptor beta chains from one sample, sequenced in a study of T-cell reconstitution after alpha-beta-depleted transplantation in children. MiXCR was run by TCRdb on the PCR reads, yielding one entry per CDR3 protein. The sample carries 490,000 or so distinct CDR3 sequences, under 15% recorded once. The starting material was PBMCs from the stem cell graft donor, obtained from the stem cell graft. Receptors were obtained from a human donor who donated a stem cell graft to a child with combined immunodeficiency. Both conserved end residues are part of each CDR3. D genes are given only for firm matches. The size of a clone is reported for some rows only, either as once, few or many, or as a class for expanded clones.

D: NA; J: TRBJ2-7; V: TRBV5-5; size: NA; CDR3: CASREGGSISYEQYF; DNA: TGTGCCAGCAGGGAAGGAGGGAGTATTTCCTACGAGCAGTACTTC
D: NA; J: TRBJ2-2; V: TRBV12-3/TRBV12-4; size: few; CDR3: CASSLEGFSGELFF; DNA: TGTGCCAGCAGTTTAGAGGGATTTAGCGGGGAGCTGTTTTTT
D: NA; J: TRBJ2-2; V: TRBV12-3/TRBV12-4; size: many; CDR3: CASSLRAGGELFF; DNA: TGTGCCAGCAGTTTAAGGGCGGGCGGGGAGCTGTTTTTT
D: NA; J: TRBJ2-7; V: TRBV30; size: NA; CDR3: CAWRFTVGRSYEQYF; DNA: TGTGCCTGGAGATTCACAGTGGGGCGCTCCTACGAGCAGTACTTC
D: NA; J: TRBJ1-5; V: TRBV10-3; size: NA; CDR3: CAISESRVRVNQPQHF; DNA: TGTGCCATCAGTGAGTCTCGGGTTAGGGTCAATCAGCCCCAGCATTTT
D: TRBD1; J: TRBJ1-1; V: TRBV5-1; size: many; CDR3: CASSLAAGGETEAFF; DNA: TGCGCCAGCAGCTTGGCCGCAGGGGGCGAGACTGAAGCTTTCTTT
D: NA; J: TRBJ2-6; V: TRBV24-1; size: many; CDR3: CATSDGDGLAGANVLTF; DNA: TGTGCCACCAGTGATGGGGACGGCTTGGCCGGGGCCAACGTCCTGACTTTC
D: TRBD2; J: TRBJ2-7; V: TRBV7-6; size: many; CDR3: CASSSNQGLAYEQYF; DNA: TGTGCCAGCAGCTCGAACCAGGGACTAGCTTACGAGCAGTACTTC
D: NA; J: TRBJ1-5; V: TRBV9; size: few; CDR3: CASSVGGTEPQHF; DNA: TGTGCCAGCAGCGTAGGTGGAACAGAGCCCCAGCATTTT
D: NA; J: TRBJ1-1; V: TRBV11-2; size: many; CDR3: CASTMGRGRDEAFF; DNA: TGTGCCAGCACCATGGGGCGGGGAAGGGATGAAGCTTTCTTT
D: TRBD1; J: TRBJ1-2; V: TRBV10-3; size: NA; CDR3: CAISVGRDRRLNYGYTF; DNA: TGTGCCATCAGTGTTGGCCGGGACAGGCGTCTTAACTATGGCTACACCTTC
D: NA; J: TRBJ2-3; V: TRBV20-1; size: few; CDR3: CSARGIADTQYF; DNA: TGCAGTGCTAGAGGTATTGCGGATACGCAGTATTTT
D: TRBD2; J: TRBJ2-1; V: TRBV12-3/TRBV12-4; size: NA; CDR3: CASSFRTSGTNEQFF; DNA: TGTGCCAGCAGTTTCAGGACTAGCGGGACCAATGAGCAGTTCTTC
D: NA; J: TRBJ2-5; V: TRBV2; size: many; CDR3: CASSEIGGETQYF; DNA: TGTGCCAGCAGTGAAATTGGAGGAGAGACCCAGTACTTC
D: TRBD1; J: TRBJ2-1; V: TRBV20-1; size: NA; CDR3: CSAEDRYGTGASDEQFF; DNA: TGCAGTGCCGAAGACCGGTATGGGACAGGGGCGAGCGATGAGCAGTTCTTC
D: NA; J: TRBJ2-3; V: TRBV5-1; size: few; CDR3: CASSLAAAGWTDTQYF; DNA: TGCGCCAGCAGCTTGGCCGCGGCAGGGTGGACAGATACGCAGTATTTT
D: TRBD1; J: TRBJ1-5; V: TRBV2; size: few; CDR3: CASSVKQGNQPQHF; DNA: TGTGCCAGCAGTGTAAAACAGGGGAATCAGCCCCAGCATTTT
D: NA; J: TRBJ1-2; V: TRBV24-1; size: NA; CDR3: CATSDSGYGYTF; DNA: TGTGCCACCAGTGATTCCGGCTATGGCTACACCTTC
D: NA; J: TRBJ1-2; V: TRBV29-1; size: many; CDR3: CSVESTGRLGYTF; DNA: TGCAGCGTTGAGTCCACCGGGCGTCTAGGCTACACCTTC
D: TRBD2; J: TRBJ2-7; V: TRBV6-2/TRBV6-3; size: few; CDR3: CASSHLAGEGPYEQYF; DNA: TGTGCCAGCAGTCACCTAGCGGGAGAAGGCCCGTACGAGCAGTACTTC
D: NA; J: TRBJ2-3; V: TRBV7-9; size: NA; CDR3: CAGGQRSTDTQYF; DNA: TGTGCCGGCGGACAGAGGAGCACAGATACGCAGTATTTT
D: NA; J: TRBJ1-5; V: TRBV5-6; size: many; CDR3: CASSTRRRPNQPQHF; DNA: TGTGCCAGCAGCACGCGTAGGCGGCCCAATCAGCCCCAGCATTTT
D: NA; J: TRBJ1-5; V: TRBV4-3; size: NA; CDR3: CASSQAYGSSNQPQHF; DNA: TGCGCCAGCAGCCAGGCATACGGGTCCTCAAATCAGCCCCAGCATTTT
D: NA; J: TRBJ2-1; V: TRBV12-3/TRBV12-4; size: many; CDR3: CASSFGSAGHYNEQFF; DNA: TGTGCCAGCAGTTTCGGGTCGGCGGGCCACTACAATGAGCAGTTCTTC
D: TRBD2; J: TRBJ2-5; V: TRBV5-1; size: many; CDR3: CASSLSPQGGEETQYF; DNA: TGCGCCAGCAGCTTGTCCCCCCAGGGAGGGGAAGAGACCCAGTACTTC
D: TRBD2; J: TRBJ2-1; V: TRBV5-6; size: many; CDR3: CASPYKREIKDDEQFF; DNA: TGTGCCAGCCCCTATAAGCGGGAGATAAAGGACGATGAGCAGTTCTTC
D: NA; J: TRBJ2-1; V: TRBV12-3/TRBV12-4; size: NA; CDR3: CASSSQASYNEQFF; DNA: TGTGCCAGCAGTTCGCAGGCCTCCTACAATGAGCAGTTCTTC
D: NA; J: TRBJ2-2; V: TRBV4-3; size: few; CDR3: CASSQDAARIHTGELFF; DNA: TGCGCCAGCAGCCAAGATGCAGCGAGGATCCACACCGGGGAGCTGTTTTTT
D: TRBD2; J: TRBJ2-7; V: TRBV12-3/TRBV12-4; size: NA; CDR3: CASSFGGRGDYEQYF; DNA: TGTGCCAGCAGTTTTGGCGGGAGGGGGGACTACGAGCAGTACTTC
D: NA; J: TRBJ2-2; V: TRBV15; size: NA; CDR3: CATSRIRRIAGELFF; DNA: TGTGCCACCAGCAGAATTCGTAGAATTGCCGGGGAGCTGTTTTTT
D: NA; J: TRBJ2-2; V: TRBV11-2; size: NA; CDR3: CASSLIFSTGELFF; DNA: TGTGCCAGCAGCCTGATATTTAGCACCGGGGAGCTGTTTTTT
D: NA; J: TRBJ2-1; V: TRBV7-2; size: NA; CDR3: CASSLGRIEQFF; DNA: TGTGCCAGCAGCTTAGGCCGGATTGAGCAGTTCTTC
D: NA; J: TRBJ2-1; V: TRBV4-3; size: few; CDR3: CASSQWGDVYNEQFF; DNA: TGCGCCAGCAGCCAATGGGGTGACGTCTACAATGAGCAGTTCTTC
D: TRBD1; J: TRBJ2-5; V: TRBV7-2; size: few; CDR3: CASSLGGTGETQYF; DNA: TGTGCCAGCAGCTTAGGAGGGACAGGGGAGACCCAGTACTTC
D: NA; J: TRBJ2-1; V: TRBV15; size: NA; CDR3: CATSRGQPHEQFF; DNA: TGTGCCACCAGCAGAGGACAGCCCCATGAGCAGTTCTTC
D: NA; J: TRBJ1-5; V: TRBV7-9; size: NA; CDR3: CASSLGPQPQHF; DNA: TGTGCCAGCAGCTTAGGACCTCAGCCCCAGCATTTT
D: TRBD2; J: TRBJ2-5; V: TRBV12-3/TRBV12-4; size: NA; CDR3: CASSFKLAGVETQYF; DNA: TGTGCCAGCAGTTTTAAACTAGCGGGAGTAGAGACCCAGTACTTC
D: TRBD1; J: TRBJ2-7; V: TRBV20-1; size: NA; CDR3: CSAPDRVIDEQYF; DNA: TGCAGTGCTCCGGACAGGGTCATTGACGAGCAGTACTTC
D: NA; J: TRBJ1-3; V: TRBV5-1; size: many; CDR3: CASSPRLSGNTIYF; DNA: TGCGCCAGCTCCCCCCGGTTATCTGGAAACACCATATATTTT
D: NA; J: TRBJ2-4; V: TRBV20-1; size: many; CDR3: CSARASGAKNIQYF; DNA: TGCAGTGCTAGGGCGTCGGGGGCCAAAAACATTCAGTACTTC
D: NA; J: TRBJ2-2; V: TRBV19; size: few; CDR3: CASSMSGNTGELFF; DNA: TGTGCCAGTAGTATGTCAGGGAACACCGGGGAGCTGTTTTTT
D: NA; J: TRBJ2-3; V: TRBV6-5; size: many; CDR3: CASRSGGSTDTQYF; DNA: TGTGCCAGCAGATCCGGCGGGAGCACAGATACGCAGTATTTT
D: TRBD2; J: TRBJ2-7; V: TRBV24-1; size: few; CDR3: CATSDSAAGTSAIYEQYF; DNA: TGTGCCACCAGTGATTCGGCAGCCGGGACTAGCGCTATCTACGAGCAGTACTTC
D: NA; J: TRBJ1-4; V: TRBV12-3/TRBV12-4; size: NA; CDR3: CATSFGGEEKLFF; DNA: TGTGCCACCAGTTTCGGGGGTGAGGAAAAACTGTTTTTT
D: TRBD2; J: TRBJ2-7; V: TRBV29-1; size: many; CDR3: CSVGGASGNYEQYF; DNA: TGCAGCGTTGGAGGGGCTAGCGGTAACTACGAGCAGTACTTC
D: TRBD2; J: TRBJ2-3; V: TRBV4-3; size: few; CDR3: CASSQVIGTSDSYF; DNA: TGCGCCAGCAGCCAAGTAATTGGGACTAGCGATTCGTATTTT
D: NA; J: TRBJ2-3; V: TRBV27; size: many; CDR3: CASSPDSGGTDTQYF; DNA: TGTGCCAGCAGTCCGGACAGCGGTGGCACAGATACGCAGTATTTT
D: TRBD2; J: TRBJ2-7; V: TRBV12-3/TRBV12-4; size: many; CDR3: CASSPPTSGSPRYF; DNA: TGTGCCAGCAGTCCCCCGACTAGCGGGAGCCCTAGGTACTTC
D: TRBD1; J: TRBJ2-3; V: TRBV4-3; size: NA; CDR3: CASSRDRATDTQYF; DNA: TGCGCCAGCAGCAGGGACAGGGCCACAGATACGCAGTATTTT
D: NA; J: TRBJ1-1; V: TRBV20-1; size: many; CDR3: CSARLQGTEAFF; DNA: TGCAGTGCTAGATTACAGGGTACTGAAGCTTTCTTT
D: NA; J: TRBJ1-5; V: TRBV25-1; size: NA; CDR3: CASSESGGYGNQPQHF; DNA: TGTGCCAGCAGTGAATCTGGGGGGTATGGCAATCAGCCCCAGCATTTT
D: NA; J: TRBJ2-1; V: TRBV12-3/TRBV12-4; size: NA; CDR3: CASSPGLGGYNEQFF; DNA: TGTGCCAGCAGTCCCGGTTTAGGGGGCTACAATGAGCAGTTCTTC
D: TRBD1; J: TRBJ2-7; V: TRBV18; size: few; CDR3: CASSPQTGNYEQYF; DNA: TGTGCCAGCTCACCGCAGACAGGGAACTACGAGCAGTACTTC
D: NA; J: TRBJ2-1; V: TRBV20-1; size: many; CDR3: CSAKDNAYNEQFF; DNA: TGCAGTGCTAAGGATAATGCCTACAATGAGCAGTTCTTC